Below, 9 T cell receptor beta chains from the same sample are listed, as sequenced in a study of neurological immune-mediated disorders. TCRdb independently ran MiXCR on the 5' RACE reads; one entry per CDR3 protein. The sample consists of roughly 90,000 distinct CDR3 sequences, 3.5% of them appearing once. Material: PBMCs. The receptors shown here come from a woman in her forties or fifties with multiple sclerosis.

The table lists this clonotype with many counts. The gene calls are TRBV7-2 and TRBJ1-4; D is possibly TRBD1 (5 bases). Germline values: CDR1 SGHTA, CDR2 FQGNSA. Trimming removed 1 base at V and 12 bases at J, with 12 bases between. CDR3 size: 13 residues. CDR3 in amino acids: CASSLESGRELFF. The CDR3 nucleotides are TGTGCCAGCAGCTTAGAGTCAGGGCGGGAACTGTTTTTT.

This clonotype occurred many times. This chain uses TRBV3-2 with TRBJ1-5. TRBV3-2 is classified as a pseudogene. This CDR3 region has 12 residues. The CDR3 spells CASSHVKQPQHF. The CDR3, as DNA: TGTGCCAGCAGCCATGTGAAACAGCCCCAGCATTTT.

This clonotype came up once. The chain joins TRBV20-1 to TRBJ1-1, with a possible D match to TRBD1 (5 bases). This CDR3 has 13 amino acids. The germline CDR1 and CDR2 sequences are DFQATT and SNEGSKA (reference sequence). V was pared by 7 bases and J by 1 base, with 13 bases between. Written as DNA, the CDR3 is TGCAGTGATCCAGGGCTGGAGAACACTGAAGCTTTCTTT. Residues: CSDPGLENTEAFF.

This clonotype was seen ten or more times. The rearrangement joins TRBV7-2 to TRBJ2-7, with a tentative D call TRBD2 (7 bases). V was cut by 5 bases and J by 12 bases, with 23 bases left in between. The CDR3 is 14 amino acids. Germline CDR1 reads SGHTA; CDR2 reads FQGNSA. The CDR3 sequence is CASSPLGGQQLGYF. As DNA, the CDR3 is TGTGCCAGCAGCCCCTTGGGGGGGCAGCAACTGGGGTACTTC.

The table lists this clonotype with many counts. The chain recombines TRBV19 with TRBJ2-1, with 7 nucleotides matching TRBD1. Germline values: CDR1 LNHDA, CDR2 SQIVND (reference sequence). V was pared by 3 bases and J by 3 bases, with 8 bases of the junction left unmatched. CDR3 length: 16 residues. In DNA form, the CDR3 reads TGTGCCAGTAGTATTTTATCGGCAGGGGGCTACAATGAGCAGTTCTTC. Amino acids: CASSILSAGGYNEQFF.

This clonotype was recorded at least ten times. The chain recombines TRBV5-1 with TRBJ2-7, with D maybe TRBD2 (5 bases). The germline gives CDR1 SGHRS, CDR2 YFSETQ. With 2 bases removed from V and 3 bases from J, the gap between germline ends came to 21 bases. CDR3 length: 17 amino acids. The CDR3 DNA is TGCGCCAGCAGCTTCCCCGGACTGGAGCGAGATGACTACGAGCAGTACTTC. Translated: CASSFPGLERDDYEQYF.

This clonotype was found many times. This chain joins TRBV20-1 and TRBJ1-5, with TRBD1 matching over 11 bases. This CDR3 contains 16 residues. Germline V gives CDR1 DFQATT, CDR2 SNEGSKA (reference sequence). CDR3 nucleotide sequence: TGCAGCGCAGGACAGGGGGCGGGTGGTGGCAATCAGCCCCAGCATTTT. Its protein product is CSAGQGAGGGNQPQHF.

This clonotype was seen many times. The rearrangement uses TRBV12-3 or TRBV12-4 and TRBJ2-2; TRBD1 might be the D (6 bases). The CDR3 extends over 16 amino acids. The V gene lost 5 bases and the J gene lost 2 bases, with 15 bases spanning the gap. DNA for the CDR3: TGTGCCAGCAGTCCCGCCGGGACAATCAACACCGGGGAGCTGTTTTTT. Translating gives CASSPAGTINTGELFF.

Notes on this clonotype: This may stem from a read error, because a much larger clone lies one nucleotide away. This chain uses TRBV20-1 with TRBJ2-3; a possible D gene is TRBD2 (5 bases). Germline V gene data show CDR1 as DFQATT and CDR2 as SNEGSKA (reference sequence). The CDR3 consists of 13 residues. V lost 7 bases and J lost 5, with 16 bases in between. CDR3 nucleotides: TGCAGTGACACGAGTGGACTTCGAGATACGCAGTATTTT. It translates to CSDTSGLRDTQYF.